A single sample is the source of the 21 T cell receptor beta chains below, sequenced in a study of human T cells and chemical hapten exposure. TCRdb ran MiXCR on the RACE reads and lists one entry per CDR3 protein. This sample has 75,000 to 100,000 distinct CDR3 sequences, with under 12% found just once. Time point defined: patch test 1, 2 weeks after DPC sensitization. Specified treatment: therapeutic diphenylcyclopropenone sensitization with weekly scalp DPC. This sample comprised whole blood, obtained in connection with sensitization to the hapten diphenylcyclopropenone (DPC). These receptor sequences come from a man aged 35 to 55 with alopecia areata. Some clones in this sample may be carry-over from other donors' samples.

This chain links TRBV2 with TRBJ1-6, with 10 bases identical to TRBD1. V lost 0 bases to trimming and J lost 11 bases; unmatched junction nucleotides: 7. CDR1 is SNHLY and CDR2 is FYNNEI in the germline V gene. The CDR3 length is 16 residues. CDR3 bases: TGTGCCAGCAGTGAAGCAAGGGGACAGGGGATGGCACCCCTCCACTTT. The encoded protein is CASSEARGQGMAPLHF.

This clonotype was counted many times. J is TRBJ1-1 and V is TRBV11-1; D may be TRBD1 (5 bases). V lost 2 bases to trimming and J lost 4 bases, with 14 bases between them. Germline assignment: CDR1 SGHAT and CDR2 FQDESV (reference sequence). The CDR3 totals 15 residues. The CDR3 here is CASSLRGAGGTEAFF. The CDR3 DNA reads TGTGCCAGCAGCTTAAGGGGAGCTGGGGGCACTGAAGCTTTCTTT. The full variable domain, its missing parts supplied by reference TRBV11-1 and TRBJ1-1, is EAEVAQSPRYKITEKSQAVAFWCDPISGHATLYWYRQILGQGPELLVQFQDESVVDDSQLPKDRFSAERLKGVDSTLKIQPAELGDSAMYLCASSLRGAGGTEAFFGQGTRLTVV.

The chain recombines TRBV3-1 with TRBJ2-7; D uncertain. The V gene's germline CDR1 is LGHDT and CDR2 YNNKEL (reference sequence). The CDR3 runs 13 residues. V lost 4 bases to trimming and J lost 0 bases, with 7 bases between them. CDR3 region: CASSRRSSYEQYF. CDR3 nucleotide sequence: TGTGCCAGCAGCCGCCGTAGCTCCTACGAGCAGTACTTC.

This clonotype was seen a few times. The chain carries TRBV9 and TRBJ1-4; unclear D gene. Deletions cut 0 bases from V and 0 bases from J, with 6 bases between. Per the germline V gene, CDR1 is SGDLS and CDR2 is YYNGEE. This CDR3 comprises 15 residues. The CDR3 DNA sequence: TGTGCCAGCAGCGTAGCCAGCTCAACTAATGAAAAACTGTTTTTT. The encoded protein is CASSVASSTNEKLFF.

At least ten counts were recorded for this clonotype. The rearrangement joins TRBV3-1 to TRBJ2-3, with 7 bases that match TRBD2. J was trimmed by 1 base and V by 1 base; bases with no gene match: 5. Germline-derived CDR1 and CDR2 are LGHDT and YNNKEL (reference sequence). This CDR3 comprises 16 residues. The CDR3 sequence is CASSQGGGSGTDTQYF. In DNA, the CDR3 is TGTGCCAGCAGCCAAGGGGGGGGTTCTGGCACAGATACGCAGTATTTT.

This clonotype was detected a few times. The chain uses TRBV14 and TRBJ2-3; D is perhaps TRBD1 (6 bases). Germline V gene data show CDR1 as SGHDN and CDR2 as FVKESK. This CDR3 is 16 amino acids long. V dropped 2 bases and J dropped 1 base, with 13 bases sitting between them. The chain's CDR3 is CASSQIRDTRTDTQYF. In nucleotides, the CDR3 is TGTGCCAGCAGCCAAATTAGGGACACCCGCACAGATACGCAGTATTTT.

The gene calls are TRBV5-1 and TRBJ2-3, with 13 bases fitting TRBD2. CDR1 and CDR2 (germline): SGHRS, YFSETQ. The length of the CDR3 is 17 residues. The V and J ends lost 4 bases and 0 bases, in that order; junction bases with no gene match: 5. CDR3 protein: CASSGGTSGTSTDTQYF. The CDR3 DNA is TGCGCCAGCAGCGGGGGGACTAGCGGGACAAGCACAGATACGCAGTATTTT.

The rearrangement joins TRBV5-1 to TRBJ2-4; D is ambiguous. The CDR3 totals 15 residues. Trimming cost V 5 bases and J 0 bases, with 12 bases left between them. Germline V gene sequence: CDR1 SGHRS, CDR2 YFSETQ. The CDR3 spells CASRNGAIAKNIQYF. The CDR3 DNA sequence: TGCGCCAGCAGAAATGGAGCGATAGCCAAAAACATTCAGTACTTC.

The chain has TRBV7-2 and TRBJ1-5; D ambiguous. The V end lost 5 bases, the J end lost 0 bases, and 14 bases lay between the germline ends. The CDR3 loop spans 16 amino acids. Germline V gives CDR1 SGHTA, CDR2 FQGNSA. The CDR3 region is CASSPQSGYSNQPQHF. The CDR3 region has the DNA TGTGCCAGCAGCCCACAGTCGGGTTATAGCAATCAGCCCCAGCATTTT.

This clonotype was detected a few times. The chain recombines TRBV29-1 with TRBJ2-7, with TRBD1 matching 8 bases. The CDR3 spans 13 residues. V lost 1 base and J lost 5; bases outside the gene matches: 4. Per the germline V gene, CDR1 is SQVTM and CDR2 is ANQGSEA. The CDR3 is CSVEGTGIHEQYF. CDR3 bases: TGCAGCGTTGAAGGGACAGGGATCCACGAGCAGTACTTC.

In DNA form, the CDR3 reads TGTGCCAGCAGTGGGGGAGGGGTCGGACAAGGCAATGAGCAGTTCTTC. This sequence encodes CASSGGGVGQGNEQFF. The chain joins TRBV25-1 to TRBJ2-1; 7 bases line up with TRBD2. Trimming removed 4 bases from V and 6 bases from J; junction bases left unmatched: 12. Germline CDR1 is MGHDK and CDR2 is SYGVNS. The CDR3 is 16 residues long.

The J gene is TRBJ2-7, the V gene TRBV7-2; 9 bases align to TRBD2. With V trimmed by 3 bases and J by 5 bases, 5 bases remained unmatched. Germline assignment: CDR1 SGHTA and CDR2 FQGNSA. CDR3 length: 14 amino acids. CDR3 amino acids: CASSLGGRGHEQYV. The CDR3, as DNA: TGTGCCAGCAGCTTGGGCGGGAGGGGTCACGAGCAGTACGTC.

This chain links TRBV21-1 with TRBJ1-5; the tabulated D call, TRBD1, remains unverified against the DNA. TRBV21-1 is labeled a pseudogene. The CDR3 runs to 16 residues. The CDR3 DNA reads TGTGCCAGCAGCACCACCCGGGACAGGGAAAATCAGCCCCAGCATTTT. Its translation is CASSTTRDRENQPQHF.

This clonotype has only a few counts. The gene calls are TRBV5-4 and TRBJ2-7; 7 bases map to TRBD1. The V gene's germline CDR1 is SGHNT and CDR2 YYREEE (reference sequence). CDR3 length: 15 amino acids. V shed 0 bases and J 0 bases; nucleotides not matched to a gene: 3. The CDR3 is CASSLAGQSSYEQYF. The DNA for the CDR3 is TGTGCCAGCAGCTTGGCGGGACAGAGCTCCTACGAGCAGTACTTC. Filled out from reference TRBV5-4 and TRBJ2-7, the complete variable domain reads ETGVTQSPTHLIKTRGQQVTLRCSSQSGHNTVSWYQQALGQGPQFIFQYYREEENGRGNFPPRFSGLQFPNYSSELNVNALELDDSALYLCASSLAGQSSYEQYFGPGTRLTVT.

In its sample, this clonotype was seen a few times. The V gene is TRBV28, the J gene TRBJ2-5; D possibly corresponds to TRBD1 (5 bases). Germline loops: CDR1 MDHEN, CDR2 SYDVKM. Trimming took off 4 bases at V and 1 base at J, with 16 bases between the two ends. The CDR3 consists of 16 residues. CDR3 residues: CASSSHNQGPQETQYF. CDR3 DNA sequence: TGTGCCAGCAGTTCACATAACCAGGGTCCCCAAGAGACCCAGTACTTC. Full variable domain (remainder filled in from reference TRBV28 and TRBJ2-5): DVKVTQSSRYLVKRTGEKVFLECVQDMDHENMFWYRQDPGLGLRLIYFSYDVKMKEKGDIPEGYSVSREKKERFSLILESASTNQTSMYLCASSSHNQGPQETQYFGPGTRLLVL.

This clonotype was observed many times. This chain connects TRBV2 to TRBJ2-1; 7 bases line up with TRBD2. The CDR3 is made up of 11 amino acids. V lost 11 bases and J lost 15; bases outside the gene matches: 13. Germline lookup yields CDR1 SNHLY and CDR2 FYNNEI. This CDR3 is CAGGDSGAGFF. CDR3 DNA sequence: TGTGCCGGGGGGGACTCCGGAGCCGGGTTCTTC.

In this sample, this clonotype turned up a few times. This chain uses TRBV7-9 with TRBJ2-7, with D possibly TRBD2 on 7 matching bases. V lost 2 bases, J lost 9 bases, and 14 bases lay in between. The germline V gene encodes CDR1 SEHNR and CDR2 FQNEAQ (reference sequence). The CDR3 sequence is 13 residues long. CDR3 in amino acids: CASSLTGGLGQYV. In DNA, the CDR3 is TGTGCCAGCAGCTTAACGGGGGGCTTGGGGCAGTACGTC.

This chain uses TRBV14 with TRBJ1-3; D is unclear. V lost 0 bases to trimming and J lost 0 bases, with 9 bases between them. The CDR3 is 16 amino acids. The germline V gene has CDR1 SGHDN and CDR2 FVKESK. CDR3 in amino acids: CASSQDLTASGNTIYF. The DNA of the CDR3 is TGTGCCAGCAGCCAAGATCTAACAGCCTCTGGAAACACCATATATTTT.

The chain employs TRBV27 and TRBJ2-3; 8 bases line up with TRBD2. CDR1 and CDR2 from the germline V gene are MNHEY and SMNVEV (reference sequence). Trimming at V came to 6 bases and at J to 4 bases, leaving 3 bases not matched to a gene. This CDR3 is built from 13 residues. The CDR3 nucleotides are TGTGCCAGCAGGAGCGGGAGCTCAGATACGCAGTATTTT. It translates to CASRSGSSDTQYF.

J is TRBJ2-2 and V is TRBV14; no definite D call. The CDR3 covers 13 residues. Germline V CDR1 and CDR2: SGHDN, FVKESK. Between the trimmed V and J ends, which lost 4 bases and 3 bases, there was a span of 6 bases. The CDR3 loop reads CASSPRHTGELFF. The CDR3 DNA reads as TGTGCCAGCAGCCCTAGGCACACCGGGGAGCTGTTTTTT. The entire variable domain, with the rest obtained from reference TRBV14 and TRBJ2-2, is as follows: EAGVTQFPSHSVIEKGQTVTLRCDPISGHDNLYWYRRVMGKEIKFLLHFVKESKQDESGMPNNRFLAERTGGTYSTLKVQPAELEDSGVYFCASSPRHTGELFFGEGSRLTVL.

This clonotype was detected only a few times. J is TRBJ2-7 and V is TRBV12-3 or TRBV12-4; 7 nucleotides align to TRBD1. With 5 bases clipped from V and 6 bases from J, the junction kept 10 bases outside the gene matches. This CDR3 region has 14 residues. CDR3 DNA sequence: TGTGCCAGCAGTCGTACAGGGGATTGGTCCGAGCAGTACTTC. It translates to CASSRTGDWSEQYF.